The 21 T cell receptor beta chains in this list originate from one sample, sequenced in a study of blood T cell repertoires in COVID-19. The method was immunoSEQ multiplex PCR; TCRdb's version includes in-frame clones alone and lacks a portion of them. The sample shows tens of thousands of clones, approximately 91% of them seen only once. The sample was peripheral blood. The receptors originated from a man in his 70s with active or convalescent COVID-19.

The chain couples TRBV28 to TRBJ1-1; perhaps TRBD1 as D (5 bases). The V and J ends lost 6 bases and 0 bases respectively, with 17 bases between them. The CDR3 totals 16 residues. Germline V gene sequence: CDR1 MDHEN, CDR2 SYDVKM. CDR3 DNA sequence: TGTGCCAGCAGACACACGGGGGGAAACCTGAACACTGAAGCTTTCTTT. It codes for CASRHTGGNLNTEAFF.

CDR3 protein: CATAGSYYGYTF. The CDR3 DNA sequence: TGTGCCACCGCGGGCAGCTACTATGGCTACACCTTC. This chain links TRBV19 with TRBJ1-2; D gene uncertain. Germline-derived CDR1 and CDR2 are LNHDA and SQIVND (reference sequence). CDR3 size: 12 residues. V was clipped by 10 bases and J by 3 bases, with 12 bases between them.

The V and J genes are TRBV18 and TRBJ2-7; TRBD1 might be the D (6 bases). Trimming removed 4 bases from V and 0 bases from J, with 16 bases in between. CDR3 length: 16 residues. Germline CDR1 KGHSH, CDR2 LQKENI. CDR3 sequence reads: CASSLIEGVTSYEQYF. For the CDR3, the DNA is TGTGCCAGCTCACTTATAGAGGGGGTTACCTCCTACGAGCAGTACTTC.

V gene TRBV27 combines with J gene TRBJ1-1, with 7 bases matching TRBD1. The length of the CDR3 is 14 residues. Germline CDR1 reads MNHEY; CDR2 reads SMNVEV (reference sequence). V lost 6 bases and J lost 5; bases outside the gene matches: 9. CDR3 in amino acids: CASRGRGIGTEAFF. The CDR3 region has the DNA TGTGCCAGCAGGGGCAGGGGGATTGGGACTGAAGCTTTCTTT.

The gene calls are TRBV7-3 and TRBJ2-2; the D is unclear. The length of the CDR3 is 16 residues. The V gene lost 5 bases and the J gene lost 0 bases, with 13 bases spanning the gap. Germline values: CDR1 SGHTA, CDR2 FQGTGA. The CDR3 coding sequence is TGTGCCAGCAGCGCCCAGACTGATTCGAACACCGGGGAGCTGTTTTTT. Its protein is CASSAQTDSNTGELFF.

The chain links TRBV7-8 to TRBJ2-7, with 7 nucleotides matching TRBD1. Trimming removed 5 bases from V and 4 bases from J; junction bases left unmatched: 8. Germline loops: CDR1 SGHVS, CDR2 FQNEAQ. The CDR3 length is 14 residues. The CDR3 bases are TGTGCCAGCAGCCTCCGGGACAGCCTTTACGAGCAGTACTTC. The encoded protein is CASSLRDSLYEQYF.

V and J are TRBV5-4 and TRBJ1-1, with a tentative D call TRBD1 (5 bases). Germline loops: CDR1 SGHNT, CDR2 YYREEE (reference sequence). The CDR3 spans 17 residues. Deletions cut 3 bases from V and 0 bases from J, with 18 bases between. As DNA, the CDR3 is TGTGCCAGCAGCTCCGGACGGGGGGGAACTATGAACACTGAAGCTTTCTTT. Its protein is CASSSGRGGTMNTEAFF.

The V gene is TRBV7-9, the J gene TRBJ1-5, with 10 bases lining up with TRBD1. V gave up 5 bases and J gave up 3 bases; unmatched junction bases: 7. This CDR3 is 16 amino acids long. Germline values: CDR1 SEHNR, CDR2 FQNEAQ (reference sequence). Here the CDR3 reads CASSTTTGGPNQPQHF. CDR3 bases: TGTGCCAGCAGCACGACGACAGGGGGCCCCAATCAGCCCCAGCATTTT.

The chain couples TRBV5-4 to TRBJ2-1; D uncertain. Germline assignment: CDR1 SGHNT and CDR2 YYREEE (reference sequence). The V and J ends lost 4 bases and 4 bases respectively, with 24 bases between them. The CDR3 totals 18 residues. CDR3 nucleotides: TGTGCCAGCAGCCTGTCCCCAGGCGTCACGATACCTTACAATGAGCAGTTCTTC. Translated: CASSLSPGVTIPYNEQFF.

The rearrangement links TRBV5-1 to TRBJ2-2; TRBD1 is a possible D gene (6 bases). Looked up from germline, CDR1 is SGHRS and CDR2 is YFSETQ. The germline V and J ends were trimmed by 5 bases and 7 bases, with 15 bases remaining between them. The CDR3 sequence is 14 residues long. The chain's CDR3 is CASRPGTSGGELFF. In nucleotides, the CDR3 is TGCGCCAGCAGACCCGGGACATCGGGCGGGGAGCTGTTTTTT.

The gene calls are TRBV10-3 and TRBJ2-5, with 7 bases that match TRBD1. CDR1 is ENHRY and CDR2 is SYGVKD in the germline V gene. CDR3 length: 15 amino acids. V shed 3 bases and J 2 bases; nucleotides not matched to a gene: 6. CDR3 DNA: TGTGCCATCAGTGACTCGGACAGGAGGCAAGAGACCCAGTACTTC. Encoded protein: CAISDSDRRQETQYF.

This clone was seen a handful of times. The rearrangement uses TRBV30 and TRBJ1-2; 10 bases are shared with TRBD1. Germline CDR1 GTSNPN, CDR2 SVGIG (reference sequence). V was pared by 5 bases and J by 4 bases, with 10 bases of the junction left unmatched. The CDR3 is 15 residues long. CDR3 DNA: TGTGCCTGGGGTATTTGGGACAGGGGATCCTATGGCTACACCTTC. Translation gives CAWGIWDRGSYGYTF.

The CDR3 region is CASSLGSLSGLVSTDTQYF. CDR3 nucleotide sequence: TGTGCCAGCAGCTTGGGCAGCTTATCCGGACTAGTCAGCACAGATACGCAGTATTTT. The V gene is TRBV5-4, the J gene TRBJ2-3, with TRBD2 matching over 7 bases. Germline V gene lookup returns CDR1 SGHNT and CDR2 YYREEE (reference sequence). With V trimmed by 0 bases and J by 0 bases, 13 bases remained unmatched. The CDR3 sequence is 19 residues long.

V usage is TRBV9 and J usage is TRBJ1-1; D uncertain. V shed 3 bases and J shed 1 base, with 10 bases lying between them. The CDR3 is 14 residues long. CDR1 is SGDLS and CDR2 is YYNGEE in the germline V gene. CDR3 region: CASSASGPNTEAFF. As DNA, the CDR3 is TGTGCCAGCAGCGCCTCAGGTCCGAACACTGAAGCTTTCTTT. Full variable domain (outside the CDR3, taken from reference TRBV9 and TRBJ1-1): DSGVTQTPKHLITATGQRVTLRCSPRSGDLSVYWYQQSLDQGLQFLIQYYNGEERAKGNILERFSAQQFPDLHSELNLSSLELGDSALYFCASSASGPNTEAFFGQGTRLTVV.

The chain couples TRBV6-5 to TRBJ2-5, with TRBD1 matching over 7 bases. The CDR3 sequence is 13 residues long. V gave up 7 bases and J gave up 3 bases; unmatched junction bases: 5. Per the germline V gene, CDR1 is MNHEY and CDR2 is SVGAGI. CDR3 amino acids: CASMGQREETQYF. The CDR3 DNA follows: TGTGCCAGCATGGGACAGCGAGAAGAGACCCAGTACTTC.

The CDR3: CASSAGQGGITEAFF. The CDR3, as DNA: TGTGCCAGCAGCGCCGGACAGGGGGGGATTACTGAAGCTTTCTTT. The chain couples TRBV5-8 to TRBJ1-1; TRBD1 agrees at 10 bases. The CDR3 contains 15 residues. After removal of 4 bases from V and 5 bases from J, the junction contained 8 bases not matched to a gene. CDR1 and CDR2 (germline): SGHTS, YDEGEE.

The CDR3 nucleotides read TGTGCCAGCAGCCCGACAGGTCCCAATGAAAAACTGTTTTTT. Amino acids: CASSPTGPNEKLFF. The chain links TRBV6-5 to TRBJ1-4; possible D gene TRBD1, 6 bases. CDR3 size: 14 residues. Germline CDR1 reads MNHEY; CDR2 reads SVGAGI. The V end was cut by 6 bases, the J end by 5 bases, with 13 bases between.

V usage is TRBV9 and J usage is TRBJ1-1; D might be TRBD1 (6 bases). V gave up 0 bases and J gave up 3 bases, with 9 bases separating them. This CDR3 comprises 14 residues. Germline V gives CDR1 SGDLS, CDR2 YYNGEE. The DNA for the CDR3 is TGTGCCAGCAGCGTAGGACAGGAAGACACTGAAGCTTTCTTT. This translates into CASSVGQEDTEAFF.

This sequence joins TRBV5-4 and TRBJ1-1; D may be TRBD1 (6 bases). V lost 3 bases, J lost 0 bases, and 12 bases lay in between. Germline assignment: CDR1 SGHNT and CDR2 YYREEE (reference sequence). The CDR3 has 15 amino acids. CDR3: CASSYPRGMNTEAFF. The DNA of the CDR3 is TGTGCCAGCAGCTACCCCAGGGGCATGAACACTGAAGCTTTCTTT.

The chain links TRBV19 to TRBJ1-5, with a possible D match to TRBD1 (5 bases). Germline V gene sequence: CDR1 LNHDA, CDR2 SQIVND (reference sequence). This CDR3 region has 13 residues. V was cut by 6 bases and J by 3 bases, with 9 bases left in between. CDR3 protein: CASSRQTNQPQHF. The CDR3 nucleotides read TGTGCCAGTAGCCGACAGACCAATCAGCCCCAGCATTTT. The full variable domain, with the rest looked up from reference TRBV19 and TRBJ1-5, is DGGITQSPKYLFRKEGQNVTLSCEQNLNHDAMYWYRQDPGQGLRLIYYSQIVNDFQKGDIAEGYSVSREKKESFPLTVTSAQKNPTAFYLCASSRQTNQPQHFGDGTRLSIL.

The rearrangement joins TRBV5-1 to TRBJ1-3, with D possibly matching TRBD1 (5 bases). Trimming removed 1 base at V and 0 bases at J, with 14 bases between. CDR1 is SGHRS and CDR2 is YFSETQ in the germline V gene. This CDR3 has 17 residues. CDR3 loop: CASSLMEGTSSGNTIYF. The CDR3 nucleotides read TGCGCCAGCAGCTTGATGGAGGGGACGAGCTCTGGAAACACCATATATTTT.